The 11 T cell receptor beta chains below were found in one sample sequenced in a study of T cells in Graves' hyperthyroidism and ophthalmopathy. Regions amplified from RNA transcripts were the TCR beta CDR3 regions. TCR CDR3 underwent first-round RT-PCR with the HTBI primer set. One entry per CDR3 protein results from TCRdb running MiXCR on the multiplex PCR reads. The sample includes around 620,000 distinct CDR3 sequences, approximately 15% of them seen just once. The sample was blood. The receptors here all came from a woman aged 18-29 years with Graves' ophthalmopathy.

This clonotype was recorded at least ten times. This chain connects TRBV15 to TRBJ2-7; D gene uncertain. Germline V CDR1 and CDR2: LNHNV, YYDKDF (reference sequence). This CDR3 is 16 amino acids long. With 1 base removed from V and 2 bases from J, the gap between germline ends came to 15 bases. CDR3 bases: TGTGCCACCAGCAGAGCCGCGGTACCGACAACCTACGAGCAGTACTTC. Translation: CATSRAAVPTTYEQYF. The full variable domain, with the rest looked up from reference TRBV15 and TRBJ2-7, is DAMVIQNPRYQVTQFGKPVTLSCSQTLNHNVMYWYQQKSSQAPKLLFHYYDKDFNNEADTPDNFQSRRPNTSFCFLDIRSPGLGDTAMYLCATSRAAVPTTYEQYFGPGTRLTVT.

This clonotype was seen ten or more times. This rearrangement joins TRBV7-8 to TRBJ1-5; TRBD1 aligns across 7 bases. Germline V CDR1 and CDR2: SGHVS, FQNEAQ. Losses at the gene ends were 2 bases for V and 5 bases for J; bases not matched to a gene: 9. The CDR3 runs to 16 residues. The CDR3 reads CASSLLGGAGDQPQHF. In DNA form, the CDR3 reads TGTGCCAGCAGCTTATTAGGGGGCGCCGGGGATCAGCCCCAGCATTTT.

This clonotype occurred a few times. At one boundary the junction diverges from the germline segment, which might be a read error. The rearrangement uses TRBV25-1 and TRBJ2-3; D is unresolved. Per the germline V gene, CDR1 is MGHDK and CDR2 is SYGVNS. The CDR3 is made up of 14 amino acids. The CDR3 loop is CVSSEDVSTDTQYF. As DNA, the CDR3 is TGTGTCAGCAGTGAAGACGTTAGCACAGATACGCAGTATTTT.

This chain joins TRBV4-1 and TRBJ1-4, with TRBD1 as a possible D gene (5 bases). Germline V lookup: CDR1 MGHRA, CDR2 YSYEKL. The CDR3 sequence is 16 residues long. V shed 4 bases and J shed 0 bases, with 12 bases lying between them. The DNA of the CDR3 is TGCGCCAGCAGCCCGGCAGGGTTTGCAACTAATGAAAAACTGTTTTTT. As protein: CASSPAGFATNEKLFF.

About this clonotype: With a much larger clone just one base away, this may be a read error. Here the CDR3 omits its conserved ending phenylalanine or tryptophan, so a read error is the likely source. The V call is TRBV6-1, the J call TRBJ2-3; D unresolved. Looked up from germline, CDR1 is MNHNS and CDR2 is SASEGT. This CDR3 is 15 amino acids long. The CDR3: CAISGQAQLTDTQYS. Here the CDR3 DNA reads TGTGCCATCAGTGGCCAGGCCCAGCTCACAGATACGCAGTATTCT.

This clonotype was recorded a few times. This chain joins TRBV6-1 and TRBJ1-6, with 7 positions matching TRBD1. The CDR3 runs 18 residues. CDR1 is MNHNS, CDR2 SASEGT, per germline. The ends lost 6 bases at V and 1 base at J; junction bases unmatched: 12. In DNA form, the CDR3 reads TGTGCCAGCAGCTTGGACAGGCCCCGGGGGTCCTATAATTCACCCCTCCACTTT. Protein product: CASSLDRPRGSYNSPLHF.

This clonotype was counted a few times. The chain has TRBV7-9 and TRBJ1-4; maybe TRBD1 (6 bases). Trimming stripped 3 bases from V and 7 bases from J, with 12 bases between. The germline V gene encodes CDR1 SEHNR and CDR2 FQNEAQ (reference sequence). The CDR3 sequence is 14 residues long. CDR3 loop: CASSFRGALEKLFF. DNA for the CDR3: TGTGCCAGCAGCTTTCGGGGGGCGCTTGAAAAACTGTTTTTT.

This clonotype was seen at least ten times. The chain combines TRBV5-4 with TRBJ2-3; either TRBD1 or TRBD2 may fit D (5 bases each). V lost 3 bases and J 5 bases, leaving 19 bases between the germline ends. The CDR3 length is 16 residues. Germline V gene data show CDR1 as SGHNT and CDR2 as YYREEE (reference sequence). The CDR3 DNA reads TGTGCCAGCAGCTACTTTCCGGGACCGCAAGGAGATACGCAGTATTTT. Its translation: CASSYFPGPQGDTQYF.

To note about this clonotype: This may be a read error, as it is one base from a much larger clone. The V call is TRBV2, the J call TRBJ2-5; 11 nucleotides align to TRBD2. The J segment lost 1 base and the V segment lost 6 bases, leaving 10 bases of the junction unmatched. This CDR3 region has 17 residues. Per germline, CDR1 SNHLY and CDR2 FYNNEI. The CDR3 DNA is TGTGCCAGCAGGGGGGCCCCCGGGACTAGCGGCCAAGAGACCCAGTACTTC. Encoded protein: CASRGAPGTSGQETQYF.

A word on this clonotype: A much larger clone sits a single nucleotide away, making a read error possible. The chain combines TRBV2 with TRBJ2-5; D perhaps matches TRBD2 (5 bases). Germline values: CDR1 SNHLY, CDR2 FYNNEI. This CDR3 region has 14 residues. V gave up 6 bases and J gave up 3 bases, with 14 bases separating them. Here the CDR3 reads CASSPDSLEETQYF. The CDR3 nucleotides read TGTGCCAGCAGCCCGGACTCGTTAGAAGAGACCCAGTACTTC.

V is TRBV5-1 and J is TRBJ1-1, with 8 nucleotides matching TRBD1. The CDR3 covers 17 residues. V lost 5 bases to trimming and J lost 4 bases; unmatched junction nucleotides: 16. The germline CDR1 and CDR2 sequences are SGHRS and YFSETQ. Here the CDR3 reads CASRRVRFDRGGTEAFF. DNA of the CDR3: TGCGCCAGCAGACGCGTCCGTTTCGACAGGGGCGGCACTGAAGCTTTCTTT.